A single sample is the source of the 7 T cell receptor beta chains below, sequenced in a study of shared clonotypes between healthy human individuals. The table came from immunoSEQ multiplex PCR; TCRdb's copy has only in-frame clones and leaves some out. The data contain millions of clones, roughly nine tenths of them singletons. Material: naive CD4+ T cells sorted from blood. The subset here: CD45RA+ positively selected. These receptors came from a man between 18 and 35 years old in good health.

V usage is TRBV6-4 and J usage is TRBJ2-2; 8 bases fit TRBD2. The CDR3 has 17 residues. CDR1 and CDR2 from the germline V gene are MRHNA and SNTAGT. With 0 bases clipped from V and 6 bases from J, the junction kept 9 bases outside the gene matches. CDR3 protein: CASSDSAGLAGAGELFF. The CDR3 DNA sequence: TGTGCCAGCAGTGACTCCGCCGGCCTAGCGGGCGCCGGGGAGCTGTTTTTT.

The chain joins TRBV7-9 to TRBJ2-5; tentatively, D is TRBD1 (5 bases). The CDR3 length is 15 residues. Germline-derived CDR1 and CDR2 are SEHNR and FQNEAQ (reference sequence). V gave up 1 base and J gave up 5 bases, with 14 bases separating them. CDR3 bases: TGTGCCAGCAGCTTAGAGGGGCGCGTCGAGGAGACCCAGTACTTC. Translation gives CASSLEGRVEETQYF.

The rearrangement joins TRBV29-1 to TRBJ1-1; no reliable D call. Germline values: CDR1 SQVTM, CDR2 ANQGSEA. The length of the CDR3 is 13 residues. Trimming pared 4 bases from V and 2 bases from J, leaving 11 bases between. CDR3: CSVVHSKNTEAFF. In DNA, the CDR3 is TGCAGCGTTGTCCACAGCAAAAACACTGAAGCTTTCTTT.

The CDR3 DNA reads as TGCGCCAGCAGTGAGTTCGAGGTGCCGCTTGGAAACACCATATATTTT. As protein: CASSEFEVPLGNTIYF. The rearrangement joins TRBV10-1 to TRBJ1-3; no firm D call. Germline lookup yields CDR1 WNHNN and CDR2 SYGVQD (reference sequence). The CDR3 loop spans 16 amino acids. V was cut by 1 base and J by 3 bases, with 13 bases left in between.

The genes are TRBV6-1 and TRBJ2-1, with 7 bases matching TRBD1. Germline V gives CDR1 MNHNS, CDR2 SASEGT. The CDR3 contains 15 residues. V lost 2 bases to trimming and J lost 3 bases; unmatched junction nucleotides: 4. This CDR3 reads CASSELGGNYNEQFF. The CDR3 bases are TGTGCCAGCAGTGAATTAGGGGGCAACTACAATGAGCAGTTCTTC.

In the case of this clone: One end of the junction does not line up with germline, which may come from a read error. The CDR3 DNA reads TGTGCCAGCAGTGTGGGACAGGGGAATCAACCCCAGCATTTT. Encoded protein: CASSVGQGNQPQHF. The chain joins TRBV28 to TRBJ1-5; 10 bases align to TRBD1. The CDR3 is made up of 14 amino acids. CDR1 is MDHEN, CDR2 SYDVKM, per germline.

The chain has TRBV5-6 and TRBJ1-5, with unresolved D. The CDR3 totals 16 residues. Between the trimmed V and J ends, which lost 2 bases and 3 bases, there was a span of 15 bases. In germline, CDR1 is SGHDT, CDR2 YYEEEE. The CDR3 nucleotides are TGTGCCAGCAGCTTTGGTGGGCGGCTTTACAATCAGCCCCAGCATTTT. Amino acid sequence: CASSFGGRLYNQPQHF. The whole variable domain, remainder taken from reference TRBV5-6 and TRBJ1-5, is DAGVTQSPTHLIKTRGQQVTLRCSPKSGHDTVSWYQQALGQGPQFIFQYYEEEERQRGNFPDRFSGHQFPNYSSELNVNALLLGDSALYLCASSFGGRLYNQPQHFGDGTRLSIL.